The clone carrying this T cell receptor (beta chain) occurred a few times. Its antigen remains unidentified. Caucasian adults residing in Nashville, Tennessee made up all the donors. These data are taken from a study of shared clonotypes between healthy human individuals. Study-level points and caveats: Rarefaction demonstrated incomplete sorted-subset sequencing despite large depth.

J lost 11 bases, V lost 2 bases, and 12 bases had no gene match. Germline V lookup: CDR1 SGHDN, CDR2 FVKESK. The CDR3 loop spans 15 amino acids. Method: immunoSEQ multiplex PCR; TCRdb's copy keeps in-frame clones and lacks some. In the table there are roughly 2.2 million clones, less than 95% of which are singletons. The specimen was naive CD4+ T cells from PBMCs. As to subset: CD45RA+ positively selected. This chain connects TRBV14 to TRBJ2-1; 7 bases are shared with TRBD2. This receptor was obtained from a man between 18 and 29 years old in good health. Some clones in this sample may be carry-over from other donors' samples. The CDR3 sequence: CASSQREGEDSKQFF. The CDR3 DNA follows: TGTGCCAGCAGCCAAAGGGAGGGAGAAGATTCCAAGCAGTTCTTC.